One sample yielded the 18 T cell receptor beta chains listed below, sequenced in a study of blood T cell repertoires in COVID-19. The assay was immunoSEQ multiplex PCR, and TCRdb's table has in-frame clones only and misses some. The data hold around 140,000 clones, with 86% observed a single time. Source material: PBMCs or T cells enriched from blood (not recorded which). The receptors were gathered from a man aged 45-60 years who had recovered from COVID-19.

In its sample, this clone was seen a few times. The chain is built from TRBV4-2 and TRBJ1-6; 9 positions match TRBD1. V trimming: 0 bases; J trimming: 5 bases; junction bases outside the gene matches: 8. Germline loops: CDR1 LGHNA, CDR2 YNFKEQ. CDR3 length equals 18 residues. The CDR3, as DNA: TGTGCCAGCAGCCAAGATCGGAGAGGACAGGGGAATAATTCACCCCTCCACTTT. Residues: CASSQDRRGQGNNSPLHF.

V is TRBV7-9 and J is TRBJ1-5; D gene unclear. CDR3 length: 13 residues. CDR1 and CDR2 (germline): SEHNR, FQNEAQ (reference sequence). Trimming shortened V by 4 bases and J by 6 bases, and 10 bases separated the two germline ends. CDR3 nucleotide sequence: TGTGCCAGCAGCTCTACTATAGGTCAGCCCCAGCATTTT. Translated: CASSSTIGQPQHF.

The chain carries TRBV11-2 and TRBJ2-3, with 7 bases identical to TRBD2. Germline CDR1 reads SGHAT; CDR2 reads FQNNGV. The CDR3 sequence is 14 residues long. With 0 bases clipped from V and 14 bases from J, the junction kept 11 bases outside the gene matches. In nucleotides, the CDR3 is TGTGCCAGCAGCTTAGATCGGCGGGAGACCGCCCGGTATTTT. Protein product: CASSLDRRETARYF.

J is TRBJ1-4 and V is TRBV10-3, with D uncertain. CDR3 length equals 13 residues. Trimming stripped 6 bases from V and 4 bases from J, with 9 bases between. Germline lookup yields CDR1 ENHRY and CDR2 SYGVKD. This chain's CDR3 is CAIRRDLNEKLFF. The CDR3, as DNA: TGTGCCATCAGGAGGGATCTTAATGAAAAACTGTTTTTT.

The rearrangement uses TRBV9 and TRBJ1-4; D remains ambiguous. V dropped 4 bases and J dropped 0 bases, with 10 bases sitting between them. The CDR3 contains 15 residues. Germline values: CDR1 SGDLS, CDR2 YYNGEE. CDR3 protein: CASSPHKATNEKLFF. CDR3 in DNA: TGTGCCAGCAGCCCCCACAAAGCAACTAATGAAAAACTGTTTTTT.

J is TRBJ2-4 and V is TRBV7-9; 10 bases align to TRBD1. Germline lookup yields CDR1 SEHNR and CDR2 FQNEAQ (reference sequence). V gave up 5 bases and J gave up 1 base; unmatched junction bases: 2. The CDR3 loop spans 15 amino acids. The chain's CDR3 is CASSGTGEAKNIQYF. DNA for the CDR3: TGTGCCAGCAGCGGGACAGGGGAGGCCAAAAACATTCAGTACTTC.

This clone occurred once. The V and J genes are TRBV3-1 (or the pseudogene TRBV3-2) and TRBJ1-6; 8 nucleotides line up with TRBD1. Germline assignment: CDR1 LGHDT and CDR2 YNNKEL (reference sequence). The CDR3 is 14 amino acids. V shed 4 bases and J 6 bases; nucleotides not matched to a gene: 2. CDR3 sequence (DNA): TGTGCCAGCAGCCTACAGGGGGTTAATTCACCCCTCCACTTT. Amino acids: CASSLQGVNSPLHF.

Only one count was recorded for this clone. This chain connects TRBV19 to TRBJ2-3; maybe TRBD1 (7 bases). This CDR3 has 18 amino acids. Germline-derived CDR1 and CDR2 are LNHDA and SQIVND (reference sequence). Trimming pared 2 bases from V and 0 bases from J, leaving 18 bases between. The CDR3 here is CASSIRRGALTSTDTQYF. DNA of the CDR3: TGTGCCAGTAGTATACGCAGGGGGGCTCTTACTAGCACAGATACGCAGTATTTT.

This clone was picked up one time. The chain couples TRBV6-2 or TRBV6-3 to TRBJ1-1; no firm D call. The CDR3 consists of 14 residues. Deletions cut 3 bases from V and 4 bases from J, with 12 bases between. Germline CDR1 reads MNHEY; CDR2 reads SVGEGT. The CDR3 protein is CASSYPQEGTEAFF. Written as DNA, the CDR3 is TGTGCCAGCAGTTATCCGCAGGAGGGCACTGAAGCTTTCTTT.

V and J are TRBV19 and TRBJ1-1; weak D call: TRBD1 (6 bases). The CDR3 is made up of 14 amino acids. Trimming left V 5 bases short and J 4 bases short, with 14 bases between. The germline CDR1 and CDR2 sequences are LNHDA and SQIVND (reference sequence). CDR3 in amino acids: CASSLQGAGTEAFF. CDR3 nucleotide sequence: TGTGCCAGTAGTCTACAGGGAGCCGGCACTGAAGCTTTCTTT.

This chain connects TRBV6-4 to TRBJ1-5; D not certain. This CDR3 contains 14 residues. Germline V CDR1 and CDR2: MRHNA, SNTAGT. V lost 4 bases and J 3 bases, leaving 10 bases between the germline ends. The CDR3 coding sequence is TGTGCCAGCAGTGGTGGTAACTCCAATCAGCCCCAGCATTTT. Its protein is CASSGGNSNQPQHF.

This clone showed up just once. J is TRBJ1-2 and V is TRBV5-6; D uncertain. Germline V gene data show CDR1 as SGHDT and CDR2 as YYEEEE. The CDR3 totals 13 residues. The ends were cut back, 0 bases at V and 8 bases at J, with 11 bases in the middle. The CDR3 here is CASSLERNRGYTF. In DNA, the CDR3 is TGTGCCAGCAGCTTGGAGCGGAATAGGGGCTACACCTTC.

This clone showed up just once. V usage is TRBV28 and J usage is TRBJ1-6; D not resolved. V shed 7 bases and J shed 6 bases, with 10 bases lying between them. CDR3 length equals 13 residues. Germline V gives CDR1 MDHEN, CDR2 SYDVKM. CDR3 nucleotides: TGTGCCAGCACTGAGACACTTAATTCACCCCTCCACTTT. Its protein is CASTETLNSPLHF. Complete variable domain (other parts from reference TRBV28 and TRBJ1-6): DVKVTQSSRYLVKRTGEKVFLECVQDMDHENMFWYRQDPGLGLRLIYFSYDVKMKEKGDIPEGYSVSREKKERFSLILESASTNQTSMYLCASTETLNSPLHFGNGTRLTVT.

V is TRBV10-3 and J is TRBJ1-5, with 7 bases that match TRBD1. J lost 0 bases, V lost 10 bases, and 3 bases had no gene match. Germline V gives CDR1 ENHRY, CDR2 SYGVKD. The CDR3 extends over 13 amino acids. The CDR3 bases are TGTGCCACCAGGGACAGTAGCAATCAGCCCCAGCATTTT. Translated, it gives CATRDSSNQPQHF.

This chain uses TRBV28 with TRBJ2-3, with 7 bases fitting TRBD2. The CDR3 is made up of 16 amino acids. Germline CDR1 reads MDHEN; CDR2 reads SYDVKM. V was pared by 7 bases and J by 6 bases, with 16 bases of the junction left unmatched. DNA for the CDR3: TGTGCCAGCAAAAACAAGGAGACTAGCCCCAGGGATACGCAGTATTTT. It encodes CASKNKETSPRDTQYF.

The rearrangement uses TRBV18 and TRBJ1-2; 9 bases match TRBD1. The V and J ends lost 4 bases and 3 bases, in that order; junction bases with no gene match: 9. Germline V gene data show CDR1 as KGHSH and CDR2 as LQKENI. This CDR3 is built from 16 residues. The CDR3, as DNA: TGTGCCAGCTCACTGACACAGGGGGCGCTTGACTATGGCTACACCTTC. Its protein is CASSLTQGALDYGYTF.

This rearrangement joins TRBV12-3 or TRBV12-4 to TRBJ2-2; D call uncertain. The CDR3 is 12 amino acids. Trimming took 1 base from V and 7 from J, leaving 4 bases between them. In DNA form, the CDR3 reads TGTGCCAGCAGTTTAGGTAGCGGGGAGCTGTTTTTT. It is translated as CASSLGSGELFF.

This chain uses TRBV27 with TRBJ1-1; D gene unclear. Between the trimmed V and J ends, which lost 8 bases and 11 bases, there was a span of 15 bases. This CDR3 has 11 amino acids. Germline V gene sequence: CDR1 MNHEY, CDR2 SMNVEV (reference sequence). CDR3 coding DNA: TGTGCCAGCCGGTTGATTTGTACGGCTTTCTTT. Protein product: CASRLICTAFF.